These 19 T cell receptor beta chains share one sample of origin, sequenced in a study of identical twins. TCRdb used MiXCR to reprocess the 5' RACE reads, holding one entry per CDR3 protein. Found here are about 330,000 distinct CDR3 sequences, about 12% of them singletons; the top ten hold roughly 7%. These same data were also listed under a study on yellow fever vaccine responses in identical twins.

The material sequenced was CD8+ T cells sorted from blood. The receptors derive from a woman aged 18-30 years in good health.

In its sample, this clonotype was seen a few times. The chain has TRBV10-2 and TRBJ2-1; possible D gene TRBD2, 5 bases. The CDR3 is 15 amino acids. The V gene lost 2 bases and the J gene lost 9 bases, with 17 bases spanning the gap. Germline CDR1 is WSHSY and CDR2 is SAAADI. CDR3 sequence (DNA): TGCGCCAGCAGTGAGCTGTTAGCGCTAAACCGTGAGCAGTTCTTC. Translated, it gives CASSELLALNREQFF.

The chain uses TRBV27 and TRBJ2-7; unclear D gene. The V and J ends lost 0 bases and 7 bases respectively, with 10 bases between them. The length of the CDR3 is 13 residues. Germline CDR1 and CDR2: MNHEY and SMNVEV (reference sequence). CDR3 sequence (DNA): TGTGCCAGCAGTTTATCCCAAATGGGAGAGCAGTACTTC. It specifies CASSLSQMGEQYF.

This clonotype is labeled as medium-sized. The gene calls are TRBV2 and TRBJ1-2; D not certain. In germline, CDR1 is SNHLY, CDR2 FYNNEI. CDR3 length equals 13 residues. V lost 8 bases and J lost 1, with 11 bases in between. The CDR3 DNA sequence: TGTGCCAGCGAGCCCATGATTAACTATGGCTACACCTTC. It encodes CASEPMINYGYTF.

The rearrangement uses TRBV10-2 and TRBJ2-1; D call uncertain. The CDR3 runs 13 residues. Germline CDR1 and CDR2: WSHSY and SAAADI. Trimming shortened V by 0 bases and J by 7 bases, and 7 bases separated the two germline ends. CDR3 in DNA: TGCGCCAGCAGTGAGTCGTGGGATAATGAGCAGTTCTTC. Its translation is CASSESWDNEQFF.

The chain has TRBV12-3 or TRBV12-4 and TRBJ2-7; 8 bases are a match to TRBD2. The V segment lost 6 bases and the J segment 6 bases; nucleotides outside the gene matches: 7. This CDR3 has 13 amino acids. CDR3 coding DNA: TGTGCCAGCAGCATGGGACTAGTCAGCGAGCAGTACGTC. It encodes CASSMGLVSEQYV.

The chain joins TRBV9 to TRBJ1-6, with TRBD1 matching 7 bases. CDR1 SGDLS and CDR2 YYNGEE come from the germline V gene. V shed 3 bases and J 9 bases; nucleotides not matched to a gene: 9. This CDR3 contains 15 residues. The CDR3 sequence: CASSAWDSGSSPLHF. DNA of the CDR3: TGTGCCAGCAGCGCATGGGACAGCGGCTCTTCACCCCTCCACTTT.

This clonotype has just a few counts. This chain connects TRBV5-4 to TRBJ2-7, with TRBD1 matching over 7 bases. Germline trimming cut 4 bases from V and 2 bases from J; bases unmatched to any gene: 15. The CDR3 extends over 17 amino acids. CDR1 is SGHNT and CDR2 is YYREEE in the germline V gene (reference sequence). CDR3 sequence reads: CASSPQHPGQSPYEQYV. The CDR3 bases are TGTGCCAGCAGCCCACAGCATCCGGGACAGTCCCCCTACGAGCAGTACGTC.

This clonotype was seen only a few times. The chain joins TRBV12-3 or TRBV12-4 to TRBJ1-2; D not certain. The CDR3 covers 13 residues. Trimming removed 8 bases from V and 3 bases from J, with 13 bases in between. As DNA, the CDR3 is TGTGCCAGCGATTCTGAGGTTGACTATGGCTACACCTTC. Translated: CASDSEVDYGYTF.

The chain has TRBV24-1 and TRBJ2-5; D ambiguous. Trimming shortened V by 2 bases and J by 6 bases, and 3 bases separated the two germline ends. The germline CDR1 and CDR2 sequences are KGHDR and SFDVKD. CDR3 length equals 11 residues. The CDR3 nucleotides are TGTGCCACCAGTGATTATAAGACCCAGTACTTC. As protein: CATSDYKTQYF.

In its sample, this clonotype was seen a few times. The chain joins TRBV20-1 to TRBJ2-2, with 12 bases that match TRBD2. Germline-derived CDR1 and CDR2 are DFQATT and SNEGSKA (reference sequence). The CDR3 consists of 16 residues. V gave up 2 bases and J gave up 2 bases; unmatched junction bases: 3. The CDR3 nucleotides read TGCAGTGCTAGAACTAGCGGGGGGCTTAACACCGGGGAGCTGTTTTTT. This sequence encodes CSARTSGGLNTGELFF.

The chain is built from TRBV4-1 and TRBJ2-2, with 8 bases identical to TRBD2. V shed 0 bases, J shed 6 bases, and the junction held 12 bases outside the gene matches. The CDR3 is made up of 18 amino acids. CDR1 is MGHRA, CDR2 YSYEKL, per germline. CDR3 loop: CASSQDGWGGTRAGELFF. CDR3 in DNA: TGCGCCAGCAGCCAAGACGGCTGGGGAGGGACTAGGGCCGGGGAGCTGTTTTTT.

This clonotype was counted only a few times. The J gene is TRBJ2-1, the V gene TRBV5-5, with 7 bases that match TRBD2. This CDR3 has 14 amino acids. CDR1 and CDR2 (germline): SGHKS, YYEKEE (reference sequence). The ends lost 4 bases at V and 5 bases at J; junction bases unmatched: 6. This chain's CDR3 is CASSPAGGNNEQFF. The CDR3 region has the DNA TGTGCCAGCAGCCCAGCCGGGGGGAACAATGAGCAGTTCTTC.

CDR3: CASSELDRSSYNEQFF. CDR3 DNA: TGTGCCAGCAGTGAATTGGACAGGAGCTCCTACAATGAGCAGTTCTTC. V is TRBV6-1 and J is TRBJ2-1; 7 bases line up with TRBD1. Germline loops: CDR1 MNHNS, CDR2 SASEGT. CDR3 length equals 16 residues. The ends lost 2 bases at V and 0 bases at J; junction bases unmatched: 4.

This clonotype was counted at least ten times. This chain uses TRBV6-1 with TRBJ1-1; possible D gene TRBD1, 5 bases. Germline V gene data show CDR1 as MNHNS and CDR2 as SASEGT. V dropped 1 base and J dropped 4 bases, with 13 bases sitting between them. CDR3 length: 15 residues. CDR3 loop: CASSEGAQARTEAFF. For the CDR3, the DNA is TGTGCCAGCAGTGAAGGGGCACAGGCCCGCACTGAAGCTTTCTTT.

V is TRBV5-6 and J is TRBJ2-7; TRBD2 might be the D (6 bases). The CDR3 has 14 residues. V lost 1 base, J lost 4 bases, and 12 bases lay in between. Germline V gives CDR1 SGHDT, CDR2 YYEEEE. DNA of the CDR3: TGTGCCAGCAGCTTGTTGGCTAGCGCGTACGAGCAGTACTTC. This codes for CASSLLASAYEQYF.

This clonotype was observed a handful of times. The chain joins TRBV25-1 to TRBJ2-2; 8 nucleotides match TRBD2. The V segment lost 7 bases and the J segment 1 base; nucleotides outside the gene matches: 14. Germline CDR1 MGHDK, CDR2 SYGVNS. The CDR3 sequence is 18 residues long. Here the CDR3 reads CASTNHWGLAGNTGELFF. Here the CDR3 DNA reads TGTGCCAGCACCAACCACTGGGGGCTAGCGGGGAACACCGGGGAGCTGTTTTTT.

The chain recombines TRBV7-9 with TRBJ2-7, with TRBD1 matching 7 bases. The ends lost 5 bases at V and 5 bases at J; junction bases unmatched: 3. The germline V gene encodes CDR1 SEHNR and CDR2 FQNEAQ (reference sequence). The CDR3 sequence is 12 residues long. As DNA, the CDR3 is TGTGCCAGCAGCGTCCAGGGGGACGAGCAGTACTTC. It encodes CASSVQGDEQYF.

This clonotype appeared a few times. The gene calls are TRBV7-3 and TRBJ2-3, with 7 bases lining up with TRBD2. The CDR3 is made up of 15 amino acids. The germline V gene has CDR1 SGHTA and CDR2 FQGTGA. Germline trimming cut 2 bases from V and 6 bases from J; bases unmatched to any gene: 8. The CDR3 DNA reads as TGTGCCAGCAGCTTAGCGGGAGCGGGATTGGATACGCAGTATTTT. Protein sequence: CASSLAGAGLDTQYF.

The CDR3 protein is CASSEWRAAPYEQYF. In DNA form, the CDR3 reads TGTGCCAGCAGTGAATGGCGAGCAGCGCCCTACGAGCAGTACTTC. V usage is TRBV2 and J usage is TRBJ2-7, with D hard to call. Trimming left V 2 bases short and J 2 bases short, with 13 bases between. CDR1 SNHLY and CDR2 FYNNEI come from the germline V gene. The CDR3 is made up of 15 amino acids.